This T cell receptor beta chain is from a study of vaccination and CD4 T cells after COVID-19. For the study at large: Post-COVID sampling occurred a median about 100 days after diagnosis (range 35 to 161).

The Oncomine TCR Beta short-read assay was applied to DNA of cultured CD4+ T cells. MiXCR, run by TCRdb on the PCR reads, gives a single entry per CDR3 protein. Of 20,000 to 25,000 distinct CDR3 sequences in the sample, 54% were seen once. A note on this clonotype: Its antigen is unknown.

This sample's treatment: approximately 9-day PBMC culture with coronavirus spike peptide pools or control peptides (ViraFEST assay). The CDR3 totals 14 residues. Germline V lookup: CDR1 MNHNS, CDR2 SASEGT. The J segment lost 2 bases and the V segment lost 6 bases, leaving 3 bases of the junction unmatched. The clonotype was recovered from a human donor who had recovered from COVID-19. Source material: CD4+ T cells from blood, cultured in vitro. The chain couples TRBV6-1 to TRBJ1-4; 7 bases fit TRBD1. CDR3 sequence reads: CASRRDSTNEKLFF. The CDR3 bases are TGTGCCAGCAGAAGGGACAGTACTAATGAAAAACTGTTTTTT.